A single sample gave rise to the 11 T cell receptor beta chains below, sequenced in a study of shared clonotypes between healthy human individuals. The assay was immunoSEQ multiplex PCR, and TCRdb's table has in-frame clones only and misses some. This repertoire shows around 2.1 million clones, approximately 94% found once; its top ten account for about 1.8%. CD45RO-negative, CCR7-positively selected cells formed the naive CD8 fraction, excluding terminally differentiated effector memory CD45RA+ cells. The sequencing input was naive CD8+ T cells from PBMCs. All receptors come from a man aged 18 to 30 in good health. Some clones in this sample may be carry-over from other donors' samples.

This chain connects TRBV7-8 to TRBJ2-1, with 13 bases matching TRBD2. Germline V gene lookup returns CDR1 SGHVS and CDR2 FQNEAQ. The J segment lost 11 bases and the V segment lost 2 bases, leaving 6 bases of the junction unmatched. The CDR3 runs 15 residues. Written as DNA, the CDR3 is TGTGCCAGCAGCTTAAAGACTAGCGGGGGGCCCAAGCAGTTCTTC. Its translation is CASSLKTSGGPKQFF. Together with reference TRBV7-8 and TRBJ2-1, the CDR3 gives the full variable domain: GAGVSQSPRYKVAKRGQDVALRCDPISGHVSLFWYQQALGQGPEFLTYFQNEAQLDKSGLPSDRFFAERPEGSVSTLKIQRTQQEDSAVYLCASSLKTSGGPKQFFGPGTRLTVL.

To note about this clone: In the same sample, other DNA sequences code for this CDR3. The chain has TRBV9 and TRBJ2-1; no clear D. Germline V lookup: CDR1 SGDLS, CDR2 YYNGEE. The CDR3 totals 13 residues. The ends were cut back, 0 bases at V and 5 bases at J, with 6 bases in the middle. The CDR3 sequence: CASSVGGHNEQFF. As DNA, the CDR3 is TGTGCCAGCAGCGTAGGAGGACACAATGAGCAGTTCTTC.

The chain recombines TRBV7-6 with TRBJ2-5; maybe TRBD2 (5 bases). The CDR3 contains 15 residues. CDR1 is SGHVS, CDR2 FNYEAQ, per germline. The V end lost 5 bases, the J end lost 5 bases, and 18 bases lay between the germline ends. Here the CDR3 reads CASSNRTPGSETQYF. CDR3 coding DNA: TGTGCCAGCAGCAATAGGACCCCGGGGTCGGAGACCCAGTACTTC.

The chain recombines TRBV5-6 with TRBJ2-7; 8 bases match TRBD2. V shed 6 bases and J 4 bases; nucleotides not matched to a gene: 6. The CDR3 has 13 amino acids. Germline V gene lookup returns CDR1 SGHDT and CDR2 YYEEEE. CDR3 amino acids: CASTMSGSYEQYF. The CDR3 DNA is TGTGCCAGCACCATGAGCGGGAGTTACGAGCAGTACTTC.

This chain connects TRBV7-2 to TRBJ2-1, with a possible D match to TRBD2 (6 bases). The CDR3 runs to 15 residues. Germline V gene lookup returns CDR1 SGHTA and CDR2 FQGNSA. Trimming cost V 2 bases and J 4 bases, with 12 bases left between them. The CDR3 nucleotides are TGTGCCAGCAGCTTATTGGAGGGAGTTTACAATGAGCAGTTCTTC. Translation: CASSLLEGVYNEQFF.

In this sample, this clone turned up once. The genes are TRBV7-6 and TRBJ2-2; tentatively, D is TRBD1 (5 bases). Trimming left V 0 bases short and J 4 bases short, with 12 bases between. This CDR3 is 16 amino acids long. The germline V gene has CDR1 SGHVS and CDR2 FNYEAQ. DNA of the CDR3: TGTGCCAGCAGCTTAGCCGGCTGGGGCCTCACCGGGGAGCTGTTTTTT. It specifies CASSLAGWGLTGELFF. The full variable domain, with the rest looked up from reference TRBV7-6 and TRBJ2-2, is GAGVSQSPRYKVTKRGQDVALRCDPISGHVSLYWYRQALGQGPEFLTYFNYEAQQDKSGLPNDRFSAERPEGSISTLTIQRTEQRDSAMYRCASSLAGWGLTGELFFGEGSRLTVL.

This clone was counted once. This chain connects TRBV21-1 to TRBJ2-2; TRBD1, as called in the table, went unchecked against the DNA. TRBV21-1 is a pseudogene. The CDR3 covers 14 residues. The CDR3 DNA reads TGTGCCAGCAGCAGAGACAGGGACACCGGGGAGCTGTTTTTT. Its protein product is CASSRDRDTGELFF.

V gene TRBV19 combines with J gene TRBJ2-1, with TRBD1 matching over 7 bases. Germline V gene data show CDR1 as LNHDA and CDR2 as SQIVND (reference sequence). V gave up 3 bases and J gave up 2 bases; unmatched junction bases: 4. The CDR3 consists of 15 residues. The CDR3 sequence is CASSMSGTAYNEQFF. Written as DNA, the CDR3 is TGTGCCAGTAGTATGTCCGGGACAGCCTACAATGAGCAGTTCTTC.

As to this clone: The sample carries other DNA sequences with the same CDR3. This chain links TRBV27 with TRBJ2-1; possibly TRBD1 for D (6 bases). The CDR3 runs to 15 residues. Trimming shortened V by 3 bases and J by 1 base, and 10 bases separated the two germline ends. Germline V gene data show CDR1 as MNHEY and CDR2 as SMNVEV (reference sequence). This CDR3 reads CASSFGQGSYNEQFF. DNA of the CDR3: TGTGCCAGCAGTTTTGGGCAGGGGTCCTACAATGAGCAGTTCTTC.

This clone has a single count. The genes are TRBV28 and TRBJ1-2, with D uncertain. The CDR3 totals 13 residues. Germline values: CDR1 MDHEN, CDR2 SYDVKM. V dropped 2 bases and J dropped 3 bases, with 7 bases sitting between them. This CDR3 reads CASSLTRYYGYTF. In DNA form, the CDR3 reads TGTGCCAGCAGTTTAACACGGTACTATGGCTACACCTTC.

This clone came up a few times. Distinct nucleotide sequences in the sample also encode this CDR3. The chain carries TRBV7-9 and TRBJ2-3, with unresolved D. The CDR3 length is 12 residues. The V end lost 1 base, the J end lost 1 base, and 0 bases lay between the germline ends. The germline V gene has CDR1 SEHNR and CDR2 FQNEAQ (reference sequence). The CDR3 spells CASSLGTDTQYF. CDR3 nucleotide sequence: TGTGCCAGCAGCTTAGGCACAGATACGCAGTATTTT.